This T cell receptor (beta chain) was captured by sequencing in a study of T cell changes during pregnancy in multiple sclerosis. With 0 bases removed from V and 8 bases from J, the gap between germline ends came to 9 bases. The CDR3 runs to 13 residues. The germline V gene has CDR1 SGHDT and CDR2 YYEEEE. Profiled with immunoSEQ multiplex PCR; TCRdb holds only in-frame clones, not every one. Counted here are some 85,000 clones, about 94% occurring once; the ten biggest clones make up about 0.72%. Sequences were derived from peripheral blood, sampled in the second trimester of pregnancy. The chain has TRBV5-6 and TRBJ1-3, with D unclear. This TCR derives from a female donor in good health, enrolled as a control in a pregnancy study. The CDR3, as DNA: TGTGCCAGCAGCTTGGTCCCTCCGGACACCATATATTTT. This gives the protein CASSLVPPDTIYF.